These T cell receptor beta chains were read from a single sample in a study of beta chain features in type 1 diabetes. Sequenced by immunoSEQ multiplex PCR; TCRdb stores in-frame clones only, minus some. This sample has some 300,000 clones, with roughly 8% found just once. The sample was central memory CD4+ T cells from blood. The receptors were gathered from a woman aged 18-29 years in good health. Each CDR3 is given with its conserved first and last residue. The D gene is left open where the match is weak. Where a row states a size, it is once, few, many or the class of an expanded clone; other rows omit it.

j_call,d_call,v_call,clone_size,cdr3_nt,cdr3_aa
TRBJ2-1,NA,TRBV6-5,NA,TGTGCCAGCAGTTACTCTTTGGGACCCCCCTTGAATGAGCAGTTCTTC,CASSYSLGPPLNEQFF
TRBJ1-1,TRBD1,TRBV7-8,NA,TGTGCCAGCAGCCCCAGCCGGGACAGGGAAGTTAAAGTTGAAGCTTTCTTT,CASSPSRDREVKVEAFF
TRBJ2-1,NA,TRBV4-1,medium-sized,TGCGCCAGCAGCCAGGTAGATATGGGGTTCTCCTACAATGAGCAGTTCTTC,CASSQVDMGFSYNEQFF
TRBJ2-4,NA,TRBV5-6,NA,TGTGCCAGCAGCTTGGTGGGATCCATAGCCAAAAACATTCAGTACTTC,CASSLVGSIAKNIQYF
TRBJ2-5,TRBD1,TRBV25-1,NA,TGTGCCAGCAGTGATCTTCGGGCAGGGACAGCCGACCAAGAGACCCAGTACTTC,CASSDLRAGTADQETQYF
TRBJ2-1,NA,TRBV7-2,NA,TGTGCCAGCAGCTTAAATGGGTACAATGAGCAGTTCTTC,CASSLNGYNEQFF
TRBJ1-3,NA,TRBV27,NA,TGTGCCAGCAGTTTAGGAGGGCCTGGAAACACCATATATTTT,CASSLGGPGNTIYF
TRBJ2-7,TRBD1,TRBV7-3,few,TGTGCCAGCAGCCACGGACAGGGCGAGCAGTACTTC,CASSHGQGEQYF
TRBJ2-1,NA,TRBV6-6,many,TGTGCCAGCGGACCGGGGGTCAATGAGCAGTTCTTC,CASGPGVNEQFF
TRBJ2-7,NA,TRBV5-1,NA,TGCGCCAGCAGCTTGTTACAAGGCGCCTACGAGCAGTACTTC,CASSLLQGAYEQYF
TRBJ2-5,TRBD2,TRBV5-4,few,TGTGCCAGCAGCTTGATCCTAGCGGGACAAGAGACCCAGTACTTC,CASSLILAGQETQYF
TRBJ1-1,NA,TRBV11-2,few,TGTGCCAGCAGCTTAGAGTGGTCGGAAGCTTTCTTT,CASSLEWSEAFF
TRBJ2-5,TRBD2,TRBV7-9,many,TGTGCCAGCAGCCCGGGGAGCGGGATAGAGACCCAGTACTTC,CASSPGSGIETQYF
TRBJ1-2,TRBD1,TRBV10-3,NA,TGTGCCAGCTCCGGGACAGGGCTCTATGGCTACACCTTC,CASSGTGLYGYTF
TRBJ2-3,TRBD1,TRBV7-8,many,TGTGCCAGCAGCTTAGTGCGGGGAATCAGGGGGCCCACAGATACGCAGTATTTT,CASSLVRGIRGPTDTQYF
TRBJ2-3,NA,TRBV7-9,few,TGTGCCAGCAGCTTGGCCTCTCGTGGCACAGATACGCAGTATTTT,CASSLASRGTDTQYF
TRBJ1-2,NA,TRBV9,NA,TGTGCCAGCAGGGATAACTATGGCTACACCTTC,CASRDNYGYTF
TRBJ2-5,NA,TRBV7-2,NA,TGTGCCAGCAGCTCAAGACGACAGCCTCAAGAGACCCAGTACTTC,CASSSRRQPQETQYF
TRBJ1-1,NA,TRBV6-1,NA,TGTGCCAGCAGCCACCTTGGGGAGGCAGCTTTCTTT,CASSHLGEAAFF
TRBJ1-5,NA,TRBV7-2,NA,TGTGCCAGCAGCTGGGGACACCGGAATCAGCCCCAGCATTTT,CASSWGHRNQPQHF
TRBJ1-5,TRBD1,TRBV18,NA,TGTGCCAGCCAAGGACAGGCCAATCAGCCCCAGCATTTT,CASQGQANQPQHF
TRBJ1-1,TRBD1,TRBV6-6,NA,TGTGCCAGCAGTTCCGGGACAGGGTGGTCTGAAGCTTTCTTT,CASSSGTGWSEAFF
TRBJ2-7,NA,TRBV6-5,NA,TGTGCCAGCAGTTACTCGGACACCCACTACGAGCAGTACTTC,CASSYSDTHYEQYF
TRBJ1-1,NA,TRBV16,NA,TGTGCCAGCAGCCAATCGTCCATGAACACTGAAGCTTTCTTT,CASSQSSMNTEAFF
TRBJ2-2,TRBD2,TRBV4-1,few,TGCGCCAGCAGCCTTCTAGCGGGAGTTGGCGGGGAGCTGTTTTTT,CASSLLAGVGGELFF
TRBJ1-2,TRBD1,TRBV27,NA,TGTGCCAGCAGTTTAATCCCGCCAGGGGGCGCATATGGCTACACCTTC,CASSLIPPGGAYGYTF
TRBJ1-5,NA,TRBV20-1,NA,TGCAGTGCTAGATTAGGGGTGACCCAGCATTTT,CSARLGVTQHF
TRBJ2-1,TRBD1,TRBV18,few,TGTGCCAGCTCACCCATACCGGGACAGGGCGACAATGAGCAGTTCTTC,CASSPIPGQGDNEQFF
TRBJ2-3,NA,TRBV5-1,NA,TGCGCCAGCAGCTTGTCCGGTCGTAGGGCAGATACGCAGTATTTT,CASSLSGRRADTQYF
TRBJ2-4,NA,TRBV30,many,TGTGCCTGGAGTCCAAAAGGAAACATTCAGTACTTC,CAWSPKGNIQYF
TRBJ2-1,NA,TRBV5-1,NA,TGCGCCAGCATTGGTTCCTACAATGAGCAGTTCTTC,CASIGSYNEQFF
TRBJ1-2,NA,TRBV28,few,TGTGCCAGCAGTTTTCGGAATCGGCAGGACTATGGCTACACCTTC,CASSFRNRQDYGYTF
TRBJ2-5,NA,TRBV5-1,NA,TGCGCCAGCAGCGAAGGGATGGAGACCCAGTACTTC,CASSEGMETQYF
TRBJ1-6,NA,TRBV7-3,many,TGTGCCAGCAGCCCGGGCGTGCCAAATTCACCCCTCCACTTT,CASSPGVPNSPLHF
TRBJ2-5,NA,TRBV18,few,TGTGCCAGCTCTTTGGAGGGGGCGAAGGAGACCCAGTACTTC,CASSLEGAKETQYF